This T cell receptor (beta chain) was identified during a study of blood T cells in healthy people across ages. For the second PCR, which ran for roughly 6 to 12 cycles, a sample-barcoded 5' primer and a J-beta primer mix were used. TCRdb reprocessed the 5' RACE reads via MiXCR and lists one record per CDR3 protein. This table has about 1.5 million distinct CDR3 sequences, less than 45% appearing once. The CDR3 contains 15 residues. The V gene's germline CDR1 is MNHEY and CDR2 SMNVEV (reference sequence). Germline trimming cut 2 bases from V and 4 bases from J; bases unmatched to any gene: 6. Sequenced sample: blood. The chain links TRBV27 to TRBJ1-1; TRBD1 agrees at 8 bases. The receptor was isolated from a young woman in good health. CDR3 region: CASSLGQGLGTEAFF. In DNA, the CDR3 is TGTGCCAGCAGTTTAGGACAGGGTCTGGGCACTGAAGCTTTCTTT.